Listed below are T cell receptor beta chains from one sample, sequenced in a study of blood T cell repertoires in COVID-19. Assay: immunoSEQ multiplex PCR; the TCRdb copy retains only in-frame clones and omits some. The sample holds 350,000 or so clones, 85% to 90% seen once. Sequenced material: PBMCs or T cells enriched from blood (not recorded which). Source of these receptors: a woman between 25 and 40 years old who had been exposed to COVID-19. The CDR3 runs from the conserved cysteine through the conserved F or W. Fields, in order: D gene, V gene, CDR3 length, clone size, J gene, CDR3 DNA, CDR3 protein. The D gene is left open where the match is weak. Clone size is given for some rows only: seen once, a few or many times, or a class if the clone is expanded.

>.|TRBV11-3|14|.|TRBJ1-4
TGTGCCAGCAGAGAGACTGCAACTAATGAAAAACTGTTTTTT
CASRETATNEKLFF
>TRBD1|TRBV10-3|13|.|TRBJ1-1
TGTGCCACCAGGACAGGCTTGAACACTGAAGCTTTCTTT
CATRTGLNTEAFF
>.|TRBV3-1/TRBV3-2|13|.|TRBJ1-1
TGTGCCAGCAGCCAAGATACAGACACTGAAGCTTTCTTT
CASSQDTDTEAFF
>.|TRBV27|13|.|TRBJ1-5
TGTGCCAGCAGTTTAACAGAGTATCAGCCCCAGCATTTT
CASSLTEYQPQHF
>TRBD2|TRBV9|15|.|TRBJ2-7
TGTGCCAGCAGCCAAACTAGCGGGAGCTCCTACGAGCAGTACTTC
CASSQTSGSSYEQYF
>.|TRBV5-3|17|once|TRBJ1-2
TGTGCCAGAAGCCCCACCCGTGGGGGGGTCCCTCCCTATGGCTACACCTTC
CARSPTRGGVPPYGYTF
>TRBD1|TRBV19|15|.|TRBJ2-2
TGTGCCAGTAGTTTCCTGACAGGGGGTCCCGGGGAGCTGTTTTTT
CASSFLTGGPGELFF
>TRBD1|TRBV9|11|.|TRBJ2-7
TGTGCCAGCAGCGCGACAGGGGAGCAGTACTTC
CASSATGEQYF
>.|TRBV29-1|16|once|TRBJ2-1
TGCAGCGTTGGAGGGGGACCGTCCCGCGCCTACAATGAGCAGTTCTTC
CSVGGGPSRAYNEQFF
>TRBD1|TRBV3-1/TRBV3-2|15|once|TRBJ1-2
TGTGCCAGCAGCCTGCACAGGGGAGCTAACTATGGCTACACCTTC
CASSLHRGANYGYTF
>TRBD2|TRBV5-1|16|.|TRBJ2-7
TGCGCCAGCAGCACCGGACTAGCGGGATACTCCTACGAGCAGTACTTC
CASSTGLAGYSYEQYF
>.|TRBV19|13|.|TRBJ2-3
TGTGCCAGTAACTTCCCTAGCACAGATACGCAGTATTTT
CASNFPSTDTQYF
>.|TRBV4-1|15|.|TRBJ2-5
TGCGCCAGCAGCCCAAACAGGGACGTTCAAGAGACCCAGTACTTC
CASSPNRDVQETQYF
>.|TRBV27|14|.|TRBJ2-7
TGTGCCAGCAGTTTGTCAGGGTGGTCTTACGAGCAGTACTTC
CASSLSGWSYEQYF
>.|TRBV15|18|once|TRBJ2-3
TGTGCCACCAGCAGATCTTTCGATGGGCGGACTAGCACAGATACGCAGTATTTT
CATSRSFDGRTSTDTQYF
>.|TRBV28|14|once|TRBJ1-5
TGTGCCAGCAGTTTAGCAGGGGGCAATCAGCCCCAGCATTTT
CASSLAGGNQPQHF
>.|TRBV6-5|15|.|TRBJ2-1
TGTGCCAGCAGTTACTCAGGGGGAGGGCGGGATGAGCAGTTCTTC
CASSYSGGGRDEQFF
>.|TRBV9|16|.|TRBJ1-3
TGTGCCAGCAGCGTAGATCGGGCGGGTGCTGGAAACACCATATATTTT
CASSVDRAGAGNTIYF
>.|TRBV6-5|14|.|TRBJ2-5
TGTGCCAGCAGTCTTACCCCCCCGGAGGGGACCCAGTACTTC
CASSLTPPEGTQYF
>TRBD2|TRBV5-8|17|.|TRBJ2-1
TGTGCCAGCAGCTTGGTGGCTAGCGGGGGGTCAAACAATGAGCAGTTCTTC
CASSLVASGGSNNEQFF
>.|TRBV7-2|18|.|TRBJ2-7
TGTGCCAGCAGCTTAGCGGAGGGAGGACCATGGGCAACCTACGAGCAGTACTTC
CASSLAEGGPWATYEQYF
>.|TRBV28|12|.|TRBJ2-7
TGTGCCAGCAGTTTGGGCAGCTACGAGCAGTACTTC
CASSLGSYEQYF
>TRBD1|TRBV10-1|14|.|TRBJ2-7
TGCGCCAGCAGCGACAGGGGCCCTCACCACGAGCAGTACTTC
CASSDRGPHHEQYF
>.|TRBV13|13|.|TRBJ2-7
TGTGCCAGCAGCCTATTCTTCTCCTACGAGCAGTACTTC
CASSLFFSYEQYF
>.|TRBV2|14|.|TRBJ1-1
TGTGCCAGCAGTGGACAGGCGTTGGACACTGAAGCTTTCTTT
CASSGQALDTEAFF
>.|TRBV19|14|.|TRBJ1-6
TGTGCCACCGCAAACGGACAGAATAATTCACCCCTCCACTTT
CATANGQNNSPLHF
>.|TRBV19|12|.|TRBJ2-1
TGTGCCAGTAGTACCGGACTGTTTGAGCAGTTCTTC
CASSTGLFEQFF
>TRBD2|TRBV5-8|17|.|TRBJ2-2
TGTGCCAGCAGCTTGACTACGGGACTAGCGGGAGTCGGGGAGCTGTTTTTT
CASSLTTGLAGVGELFF
>TRBD1|TRBV6-6|15|.|TRBJ1-4
TGTGCCAGCAGTTATTTACAGGGGATGGGAGAAAAACTGTTTTTT
CASSYLQGMGEKLFF
>TRBD2|TRBV7-2|17|.|TRBJ2-7
TGTGCCAGCAGCACGTGGGGGCTAGCGGGAGGGCCCCACGAGCAGTACTTC
CASSTWGLAGGPHEQYF
>.|TRBV9|13|few|TRBJ1-1
TGTGCCAGCAGCCGGGTCGGGAACACTGAAGCTTTCTTT
CASSRVGNTEAFF
>TRBD1|TRBV27|13|.|TRBJ2-5
TGTGCCAGCATTGACAGGGGGTCAGGGACCCAGTACTTC
CASIDRGSGTQYF
>TRBD1|TRBV13|13|.|TRBJ1-2
TGTGCCAGCAGCTCCCAGGACAGGGGGGGCTACACCTTC
CASSSQDRGGYTF
>.|TRBV9|13|once|TRBJ2-1
TGTGCCAGCAGCGTAATCTCTTCGTCGTGGCAGTTCTTC
CASSVISSSWQFF
>.|TRBV28|13|.|TRBJ1-5
TGTGCCAGCCAGGATTTCGTTAATCAGCCCCAGCATTTT
CASQDFVNQPQHF
>TRBD2|TRBV10-1|16|.|TRBJ2-3
TGCGCCAGCAGTGAGTTGGGACTAGCGGTTACAGATACGCAGTATTTT
CASSELGLAVTDTQYF
>TRBD2|TRBV28|17|.|TRBJ2-1
TGTGCCAGCAGTTTTCTGACTAGCGGGATGATCTACAATGAGCAGTTCTTC
CASSFLTSGMIYNEQFF
>TRBD2|TRBV7-6|17|once|TRBJ2-7
TGTGCCAGCAGCTTAAGGGGGACTAGCGGGAGTATCAACGAGCAGTACTTC
CASSLRGTSGSINEQYF
>TRBD1|TRBV6-5|15|.|TRBJ1-5
TGTGCCAGCAATTCCGGGACAGGGGGAAATCAGCCCCAGCATTTT
CASNSGTGGNQPQHF
>.|TRBV30|11|many|TRBJ1-5
TGTGCCTGGGGATCCGGGGGGCCCCAGCATTTT
CAWGSGGPQHF
>TRBD1|TRBV18|16|.|TRBJ1-5
TGTGCCAGCTCACCGCGGGAGGGACAGAGCAATCAGCCCCAGCATTTT
CASSPREGQSNQPQHF
>TRBD1|TRBV15|16|.|TRBJ1-5
TGTGCCACCAGCAGGGACAGGGGGCTCCCTAATCAGCCCCAGCATTTT
CATSRDRGLPNQPQHF
>.|TRBV12-3/TRBV12-4|13|.|TRBJ1-2
TGTGCCAGCAGCCGCGAGCGGGGGGATGGCTACACCTTC
CASSRERGDGYTF
>TRBD1|TRBV2|14|.|TRBJ1-3
TGTGCCAGCAGGCCCGGGACAGATGGAAACACCATATATTTT
CASRPGTDGNTIYF
>.|TRBV3-1/TRBV3-2|15|.|TRBJ2-3
TGTGCCAGCAGCCAAGTCACGGTCCGGGCAGATACGCAGTATTTT
CASSQVTVRADTQYF
>.|TRBV28|14|.|TRBJ2-4
TGTGCCAGCAACCTCAGTGGGGAGCTGGACATTCAGTACTTC
CASNLSGELDIQYF
>.|TRBV4-1|15|.|TRBJ1-4
TGCGCCAGCAGCCAAGATTGGCAAAGGGGTGAAAAACTGTTTTTT
CASSQDWQRGEKLFF
>.|TRBV10-3|14|.|TRBJ1-1
TGTGCCATCAGGAGAGGTGCGGGGAACACTGAAGCTTTCTTT
CAIRRGAGNTEAFF
>.|TRBV5-1|15|few|TRBJ1-3
TGCGCCAGCAGAACTACAGGGAAGGCTGGAAACACCATATATTTT
CASRTTGKAGNTIYF
>.|TRBV6-2/TRBV6-3|15|.|TRBJ2-7
TGTGCCAGCAGTTACCCTCCCGCTAGCGTCTACGAGCAGTACTTC
CASSYPPASVYEQYF
>.|TRBV28|14|.|TRBJ1-5
TGTGCCAGCAGTTTAGCAGGAAACAATCAGCCCCAGCATTTT
CASSLAGNNQPQHF
>TRBD2|TRBV3-1/TRBV3-2|16|.|TRBJ2-2
TGTGCCAGCAGCCAACCACTAGCGGGAGTTACCGGGGAGCTGTTTTTT
CASSQPLAGVTGELFF